This TCR beta chain was captured in a study of Graves' ophthalmopathy and Graves' hyperthyroidism. Study summary: No ophthalmopathy within 18 months of follow-up signified stable hyperthyroidism. Broader study findings: Most expanded thyroid clonotypes above 0.001 frequency also appeared in blood.

This clonotype showed up many times. What it binds is unknown. The V and J ends lost 2 bases and 1 base respectively, with 8 bases between them. CDR1 and CDR2 from the germline V gene are SGHTA and FQGTGA. The CDR3 spans 14 residues. Exclusion criteria comprised other autoimmune diseases, uncontrolled infections, pregnancy or lactation in patients. Amplification targeted the TCR beta CDR3 regions, with RNA transcripts as the source material. The first round was an RT-PCR with HTBI primers, and the second round was a multiplex PCR. MiXCR, applied by TCRdb to the multiplex PCR reads, yields one record per CDR3 protein. The sample lists around 1,000,000 distinct CDR3 sequences, less than 45% occurring once.

The TCR sequence derives from an adult man with Graves' hyperthyroidism. Sample: peripheral blood or thyroid tissue (not recorded which). The V gene is TRBV7-3, the J gene TRBJ1-1, with D unresolved. CDR3: CASSLGHKNTEAFF. The CDR3 nucleotides are TGTGCCAGCAGCTTAGGGCACAAGAACACTGAAGCTTTCTTT.